Following are 25 T cell receptor beta chains from one sample sequenced in a study of blood T cell repertoires in COVID-19. Sequenced by immunoSEQ multiplex PCR; TCRdb stores in-frame clones only, minus some. The sample yields fewer than 150,000 clones, about four fifths seen once. The sequencing sample was made of PBMCs or T cells enriched from blood (not recorded which). The source of these receptors is a man aged 25 to 40 who had recovered from COVID-19.

The genes are TRBV18 and TRBJ2-3; TRBD2 matches 10 bases. Germline V lookup: CDR1 KGHSH, CDR2 LQKENI. The trim removed 10 bases at V and 2 bases at J, leaving 9 bases unmatched. The CDR3 contains 15 residues. CDR3 in DNA: TGTGCCACCCGGGGAACTAGCGGGGCCACAGATACGCAGTATTTT. This encodes CATRGTSGATDTQYF.

The J gene is TRBJ1-5, the V gene TRBV3-1 (or the pseudogene TRBV3-2), with no clear D. Trimming shortened V by 3 bases and J by 3 bases, and 9 bases separated the two germline ends. The CDR3 runs 14 residues. From germline, CDR1 is LGHDT and CDR2 YNNKEL (reference sequence). Written as DNA, the CDR3 is TGTGCCAGCAGCCATGGAGGGAACAATCAGCCCCAGCATTTT. Protein: CASSHGGNNQPQHF.

The chain combines TRBV7-9 with TRBJ2-7; D is unclear. Germline V CDR1 and CDR2: SEHNR, FQNEAQ (reference sequence). The CDR3 is made up of 13 amino acids. V lost 1 base to trimming and J lost 0 bases, with 4 bases between them. The CDR3 DNA is TGTGCCAGCAGCTTAGACAGCTCCTACGAGCAGTACTTC. This codes for CASSLDSSYEQYF.

The J gene is TRBJ1-5, the V gene TRBV12-3 or TRBV12-4, with D possibly TRBD1 on 5 matching bases. V was cut by 4 bases and J by 10 bases, with 14 bases left in between. The CDR3 runs to 13 residues. CDR3 nucleotides: TGTGCCAGCAGTTCCGATTCGGGGGAACCCCAGCATTTT. Protein sequence: CASSSDSGEPQHF.

The chain links TRBV5-5 to TRBJ2-3; D uncertain. CDR1 SGHKS and CDR2 YYEKEE come from the germline V gene (reference sequence). Trimming removed 4 bases at V and 4 bases at J, with 13 bases between. This CDR3 spans 14 amino acids. In DNA, the CDR3 is TGTGCCAGCAGCCGACTGCTCTCGGCAGATACGCAGTATTTT. This sequence encodes CASSRLLSADTQYF.

The chain has TRBV11-1 and TRBJ2-7, with D possibly matching TRBD2 (6 bases). This CDR3 contains 14 residues. CDR1 SGHAT and CDR2 FQDESV come from the germline V gene (reference sequence). V was trimmed by 5 bases and J by 3 bases, leaving 14 bases between them. CDR3 in amino acids: CASSPTGGSYEQYV. DNA for the CDR3: TGTGCCAGCAGCCCAACCGGGGGTAGCTACGAGCAGTACGTC.

The chain couples TRBV18 to TRBJ1-5; D gene ambiguous. CDR3 length: 13 residues. Trimming removed 3 bases at V and 0 bases at J, with 3 bases between. Germline-derived CDR1 and CDR2 are KGHSH and LQKENI. The CDR3 loop reads CASSPGSNQPQHF. The CDR3 coding sequence is TGTGCCAGCTCACCCGGTAGCAATCAGCCCCAGCATTTT.

This clone has just one count. DNA for the CDR3: TGTGCCAGCAGTGAAGCGACTGGGGGGAGGCCCGCCTACGAGCAGTACTTC. Protein: CASSEATGGRPAYEQYF. The rearrangement joins TRBV2 to TRBJ2-7, with TRBD2 as a possible D gene (6 bases). Germline V gives CDR1 SNHLY, CDR2 FYNNEI. With 0 bases removed from V and 2 bases from J, the gap between germline ends came to 17 bases. The CDR3 loop spans 17 amino acids. The complete variable domain, with remaining parts taken from reference TRBV2 and TRBJ2-7, reads EPEVTQTPSHQVTQMGQEVILRCVPISNHLYFYWYRQILGQKVEFLVSFYNNEISEKSEIFDDQFSVERPDGSNFTLKIRSTKLEDSAMYFCASSEATGGRPAYEQYFGPGTRLTVT.

The chain links TRBV12-3 or TRBV12-4 to TRBJ2-7; perhaps TRBD1 as D (5 bases). CDR3 length: 13 amino acids. V was shortened by 6 bases and J by 6 bases, with 15 bases between the two germline ends. The CDR3 loop is CASRSLRQLEQYF. The CDR3 DNA reads as TGTGCCAGCAGATCTCTCAGACAGCTCGAGCAGTACTTC.

This chain connects TRBV19 to TRBJ1-2, with 7 bases fitting TRBD1. Trimming at V came to 3 bases and at J to 2 bases, leaving 6 bases not matched to a gene. The germline gives CDR1 LNHDA, CDR2 SQIVND (reference sequence). The CDR3 extends over 15 amino acids. The CDR3 spells CASSISGGVNYGYTF. CDR3 nucleotide sequence: TGTGCCAGTAGTATTTCAGGGGGTGTCAACTATGGCTACACCTTC. Full variable domain (rest looked up from reference TRBV19 and TRBJ1-2): DGGITQSPKYLFRKEGQNVTLSCEQNLNHDAMYWYRQDPGQGLRLIYYSQIVNDFQKGDIAEGYSVSREKKESFPLTVTSAQKNPTAFYLCASSISGGVNYGYTFGSGTRLTVV.

The V and J genes are TRBV6-1 and TRBJ2-3, with D possibly matching TRBD2 (6 bases). The V gene lost 1 base and the J gene lost 1 base, with 9 bases spanning the gap. The CDR3 spans 15 residues. CDR1 is MNHNS and CDR2 is SASEGT in the germline V gene. CDR3: CASSEVSSGTDTQYF. The CDR3 DNA follows: TGTGCCAGCAGTGAAGTCTCTAGCGGCACAGATACGCAGTATTTT.

V is TRBV21-1 and J is TRBJ2-7; the table assigns TRBD1, which was not confirmed against the DNA. TRBV21-1 is marked as a pseudogene. The CDR3 runs to 16 residues. The CDR3 region is CASSMPCNRIPYEQYV. Here the CDR3 DNA reads TGTGCCAGCAGCATGCCCTGCAACAGAATTCCATACGAGCAGTACGTC.

The chain uses TRBV2 and TRBJ2-3; 11 nucleotides match TRBD2. Germline loops: CDR1 SNHLY, CDR2 FYNNEI. The V gene end was trimmed by 5 bases and the J gene end by 4 bases; junction bases not matched to a gene: 2. CDR3 length: 14 residues. CDR3 sequence (DNA): TGTGCCAGCAGTCCACTAGCGGGGGCAGATACGCAGTATTTT. It codes for CASSPLAGADTQYF.

This clone was counted between two and nine times. Here the CDR3 DNA reads TGCGCCAGCAGGGGCGGGACAGGGGGCGTCCCTGAAGCTTTCTTT. Translation gives CASRGGTGGVPEAFF. V gene TRBV5-1 combines with J gene TRBJ1-1, with TRBD1 matching 12 bases. Germline V CDR1 and CDR2: SGHRS, YFSETQ. J was trimmed by 6 bases and V by 5 bases; bases with no gene match: 8. The CDR3 consists of 15 residues.

The chain carries TRBV7-9 and TRBJ1-6; no clear D gene. V dropped 2 bases and J dropped 13 bases, with 12 bases sitting between them. The CDR3 runs to 13 residues. Germline V gene lookup returns CDR1 SEHNR and CDR2 FQNEAQ (reference sequence). CDR3 protein: CASSLSIQAPLHF. The CDR3 DNA is TGTGCCAGCAGCTTATCAATCCAGGCGCCCCTCCACTTT. Full variable domain (rest looked up from reference TRBV7-9 and TRBJ1-6): DTGVSQNPRHKITKRGQNVTFRCDPISEHNRLYWYRQTLGQGPEFLTYFQNEAQLEKSRLLSDRFSAERPKGSFSTLEIQRTEQGDSAMYLCASSLSIQAPLHFGNGTRLTVT.

The chain uses TRBV2 and TRBJ2-7; 7 nucleotides agree with TRBD1. J gave up 2 bases and V 9 bases, and 4 bases lay outside the gene matches. The CDR3 covers 12 residues. Germline values: CDR1 SNHLY, CDR2 FYNNEI. CDR3 amino acids: CASATGPYEQYV. The CDR3 DNA is TGTGCCAGTGCGACAGGGCCCTACGAGCAGTACGTC.

The genes are TRBV28 and TRBJ1-5; possible D gene TRBD1, 5 bases. Germline assignment: CDR1 MDHEN and CDR2 SYDVKM. Trimming shortened V by 4 bases and J by 2 bases, and 9 bases separated the two germline ends. The CDR3 totals 14 residues. CDR3 region: CASSSGEGNQPQHF. DNA for the CDR3: TGTGCCAGCAGTTCGGGGGAAGGCAATCAGCCCCAGCATTTT.

The rearrangement links TRBV15 to TRBJ1-1; D is uncertain. The CDR3 length is 15 residues. Germline-derived CDR1 and CDR2 are LNHNV and YYDKDF (reference sequence). V was pared by 3 bases and J by 6 bases, with 17 bases between. As DNA, the CDR3 is TGTGCCACCAGCAGGGCCCGGGTTCGCGCCTCTGAAGCTTTCTTT. Its translation is CATSRARVRASEAFF.

The V and J genes are TRBV24-1 and TRBJ1-2, with unresolved D. CDR1 is KGHDR, CDR2 SFDVKD, per germline. The ends were cut back, 2 bases at V and 4 bases at J, with 7 bases in the middle. The CDR3 is made up of 13 amino acids. This chain's CDR3 is CATSDSQFYGYTF. For the CDR3, the DNA is TGTGCCACCAGTGATTCACAGTTCTATGGCTACACCTTC.

The chain has TRBV6-5 and TRBJ2-3; no clear D gene. Deletions cut 6 bases from V and 3 bases from J, with 13 bases between. This CDR3 is 14 amino acids long. CDR1 is MNHEY and CDR2 is SVGAGI in the germline V gene. The DNA for the CDR3 is TGTGCCAGCAGAGGAGAGGATGGAACAGATACGCAGTATTTT. It yields the protein CASRGEDGTDTQYF.

As DNA, the CDR3 is TGTGCCAGCAGCTTAGCAGGGGTCGGAGAGACCCAGTACTTC. The encoded protein is CASSLAGVGETQYF. The chain employs TRBV7-7 and TRBJ2-5; tentative D call: TRBD1 (5 bases). This CDR3 has 14 amino acids. Germline CDR1 reads SSHAT; CDR2 reads FNYEAQ (reference sequence). V dropped 0 bases and J dropped 4 bases, with 9 bases sitting between them.

This clone has only a few counts. V usage is TRBV6-5 and J usage is TRBJ1-1; D may be TRBD1 (5 bases). The germline CDR1 and CDR2 sequences are MNHEY and SVGAGI. The CDR3 has 14 residues. The V end lost 0 bases, the J end lost 7 bases, and 12 bases lay between the germline ends. The CDR3: CASSYSSSTGEAFF. DNA of the CDR3: TGTGCCAGCAGTTACTCGTCGTCAACAGGTGAAGCTTTCTTT.

J is TRBJ2-7 and V is TRBV2; 10 positions agree with TRBD2. V dropped 1 base and J dropped 2; count of bases not matched to a gene: 5. Germline V CDR1 and CDR2: SNHLY, FYNNEI. The CDR3 loop spans 16 amino acids. The CDR3 is CASSEELAGGAYEQYF. CDR3 in DNA: TGTGCCAGCAGTGAAGAGTTAGCGGGGGGAGCCTACGAGCAGTACTTC.

This clone was observed once. The J gene is TRBJ2-1, the V gene TRBV19; D is uncertain. Germline V gene sequence: CDR1 LNHDA, CDR2 SQIVND (reference sequence). Trimming removed 5 bases from V and 8 bases from J, with 16 bases in between. The CDR3 is made up of 14 amino acids. The CDR3 loop is CASSSLEWVDEQFF. The CDR3 DNA is TGTGCCAGTAGTTCGCTAGAATGGGTGGATGAGCAGTTCTTC. Combining the CDR3 with reference TRBV19 and TRBJ2-1 gives the whole variable domain DGGITQSPKYLFRKEGQNVTLSCEQNLNHDAMYWYRQDPGQGLRLIYYSQIVNDFQKGDIAEGYSVSREKKESFPLTVTSAQKNPTAFYLCASSSLEWVDEQFFGPGTRLTVL.

This chain joins TRBV11-2 and TRBJ1-2; 7 bases fit TRBD1. The CDR3 spans 15 residues. Trimming at V came to 1 base and at J to 0 bases, leaving 2 bases not matched to a gene. Looked up from germline, CDR1 is SGHAT and CDR2 is FQNNGV. CDR3 coding DNA: TGTGCCAGCAGCTTAGGACAGGGACCTAACTATGGCTACACCTTC. Translated: CASSLGQGPNYGYTF.